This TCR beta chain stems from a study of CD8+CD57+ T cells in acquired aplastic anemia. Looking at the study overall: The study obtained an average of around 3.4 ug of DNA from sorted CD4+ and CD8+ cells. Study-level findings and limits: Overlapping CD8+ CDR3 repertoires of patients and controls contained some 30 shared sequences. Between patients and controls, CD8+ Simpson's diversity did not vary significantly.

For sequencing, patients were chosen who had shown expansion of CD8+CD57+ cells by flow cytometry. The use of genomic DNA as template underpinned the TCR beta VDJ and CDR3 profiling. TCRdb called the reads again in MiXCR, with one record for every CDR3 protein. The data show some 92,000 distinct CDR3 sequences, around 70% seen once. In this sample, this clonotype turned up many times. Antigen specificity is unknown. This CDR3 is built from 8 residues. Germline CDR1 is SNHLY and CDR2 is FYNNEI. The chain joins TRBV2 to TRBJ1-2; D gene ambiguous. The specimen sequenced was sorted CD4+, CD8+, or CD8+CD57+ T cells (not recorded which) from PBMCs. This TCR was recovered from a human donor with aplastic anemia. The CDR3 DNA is TGTGCTAACTATGGCTACACCTTC. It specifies CANYGYTF. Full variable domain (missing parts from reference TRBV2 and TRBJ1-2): EPEVTQTPSHQVTQMGQEVILRCVPISNHLYFYWYRQILGQKVEFLVSFYNNEISEKSEIFDDQFSVERPDGSNFTLKIRSTKLEDSAMYFCANYGYTFGSGTRLTVV.